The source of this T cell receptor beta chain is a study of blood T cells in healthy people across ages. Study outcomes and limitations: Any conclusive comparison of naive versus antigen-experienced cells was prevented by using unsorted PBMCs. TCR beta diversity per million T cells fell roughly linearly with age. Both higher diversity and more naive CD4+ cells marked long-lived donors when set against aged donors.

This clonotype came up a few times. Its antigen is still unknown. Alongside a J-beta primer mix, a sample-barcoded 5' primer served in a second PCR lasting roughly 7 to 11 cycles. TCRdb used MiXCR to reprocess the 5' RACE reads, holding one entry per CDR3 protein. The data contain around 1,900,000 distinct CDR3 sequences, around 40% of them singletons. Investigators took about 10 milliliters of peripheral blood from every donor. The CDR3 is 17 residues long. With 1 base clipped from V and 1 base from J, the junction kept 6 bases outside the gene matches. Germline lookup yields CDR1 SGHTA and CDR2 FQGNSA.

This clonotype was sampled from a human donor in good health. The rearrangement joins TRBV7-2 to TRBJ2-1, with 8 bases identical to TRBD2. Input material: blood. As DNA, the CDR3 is TGTGCCAGCAGCTTAGTCGAAGCGGGGGAATCCTACAATGAGCAGTTCTTC. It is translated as CASSLVEAGESYNEQFF. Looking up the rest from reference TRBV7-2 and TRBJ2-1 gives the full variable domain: GAGVSQSPSNKVTEKGKDVELRCDPISGHTALYWYRQSLGQGLEFLIYFQGNSAPDKSGLPSDRFSAERTGGSVSTLTIQRTQQEDSAVYLCASSLVEAGESYNEQFFGPGTRLTVL.